This T cell receptor beta chain stems from a study of shared clonotypes between healthy human individuals. Selected positively for CCR7 and CD45RO-negative, naive CD8 cells excluded terminally differentiated effector memory CD45RA+ cells. Every one of the donors was a Caucasian adult that lived in Nashville, Tennessee. About this clone: Its antigen is undetermined.

Replicate sorted-subset PCRs were loaded with approximately 200 ng DNA, about 30,000 T cell genomes. Assay: immunoSEQ multiplex PCR; the TCRdb copy retains only in-frame clones and omits some. The sample records about 2.1 million clones, 80% to 95% being singletons. Study-wide results and limits: Generation probabilities were higher for clonotypes shared across all four sorted-subset donors than for unshared ones. Clonotype sharing among donors was expected to depend on sequencing depth.

This CDR3 spans 16 amino acids. Trimming cost V 0 bases and J 5 bases; bases outside gene matches: 9. The V gene's germline CDR1 is SQVTM and CDR2 ANQGSEA. The chain joins TRBV29-1 to TRBJ1-1; 10 bases map to TRBD1. The specimen was naive CD8+ T cells from PBMCs. The TCR was taken from a man aged 18 to 29 in good health. Some clones in this sample may be carry-over from other donors' samples. CDR3 nucleotides: TGCAGCGTTGAAGATCCCCGGGACAGGGGAGGGACTGAAGCTTTCTTT. It yields the protein CSVEDPRDRGGTEAFF.